This T cell receptor beta chain was sequenced during a study of T cells in Graves' hyperthyroidism and ophthalmopathy. Overall study context: At the time of initial diagnosis and before any treatment, peripheral blood was collected.

The investigators amplified TCR beta CDR3 regions from RNA transcripts. In the first-round RT-PCR of the TCR CDR3, the HTBI primer set was used. MiXCR, run by TCRdb on the multiplex PCR reads, gives a single entry per CDR3 protein. The table shows 350,000 to 450,000 distinct CDR3 sequences, with about 14% occurring only once. Uncontrolled infections, other autoimmune diseases, pregnancy or lactation led to exclusion of patients. This CDR3 is built from 12 residues. Germline assignment: CDR1 SGHDN and CDR2 FVKESK. Trimming removed 4 bases from V and 4 bases from J, with 5 bases in between. A few counts support this clonotype.

The sequenced sample consisted of blood. The rearrangement links TRBV14 to TRBJ2-1; unclear D gene. The clonotype originates from a man in his fifties with Graves' ophthalmopathy. In DNA form, the CDR3 reads TGTGCCAGCAGCCTGCATTACAATGAGCAGTTCTTC. It specifies CASSLHYNEQFF.